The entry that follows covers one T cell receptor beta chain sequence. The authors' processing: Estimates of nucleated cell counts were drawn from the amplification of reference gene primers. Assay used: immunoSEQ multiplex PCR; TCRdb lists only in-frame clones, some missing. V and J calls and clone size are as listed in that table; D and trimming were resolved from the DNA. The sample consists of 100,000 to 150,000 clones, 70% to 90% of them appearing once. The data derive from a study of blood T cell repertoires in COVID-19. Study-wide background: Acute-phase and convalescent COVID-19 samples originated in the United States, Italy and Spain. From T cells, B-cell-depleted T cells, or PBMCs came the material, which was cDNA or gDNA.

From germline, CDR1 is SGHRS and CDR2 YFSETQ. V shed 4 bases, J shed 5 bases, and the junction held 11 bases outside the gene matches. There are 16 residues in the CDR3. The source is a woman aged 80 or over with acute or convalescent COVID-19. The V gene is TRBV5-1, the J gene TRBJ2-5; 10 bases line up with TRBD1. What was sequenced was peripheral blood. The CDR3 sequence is CASSITGQGTGETQYF. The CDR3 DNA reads TGCGCCAGCAGCATAACGGGACAGGGGACAGGGGAGACCCAGTACTTC.